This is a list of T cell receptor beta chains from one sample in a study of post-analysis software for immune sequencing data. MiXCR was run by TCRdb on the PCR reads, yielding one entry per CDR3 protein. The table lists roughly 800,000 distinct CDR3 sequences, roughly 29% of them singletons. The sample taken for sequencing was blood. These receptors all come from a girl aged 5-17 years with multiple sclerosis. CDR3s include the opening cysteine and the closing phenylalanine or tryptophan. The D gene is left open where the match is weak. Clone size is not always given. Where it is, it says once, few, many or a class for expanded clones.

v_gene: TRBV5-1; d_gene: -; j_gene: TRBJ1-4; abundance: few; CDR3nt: TGCGCCAGCAGCCGACAGGACACAACTAATGAAAAACTGTTTTTT; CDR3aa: CASSRQDTTNEKLFF
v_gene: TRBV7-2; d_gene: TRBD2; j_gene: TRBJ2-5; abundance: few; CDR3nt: TGTGCCAGCAGCTACGGGGGGGCTAGTGGGGAGACCCAGTACTTC; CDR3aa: CASSYGGASGETQYF
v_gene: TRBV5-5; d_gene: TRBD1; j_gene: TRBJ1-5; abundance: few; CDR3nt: TGTGCCAGCAGCCCGGGACAGGGAGGTCGGGAGAGGCATTTT; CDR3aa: CASSPGQGGRERHF
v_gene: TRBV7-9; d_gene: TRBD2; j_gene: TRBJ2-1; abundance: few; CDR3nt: TGTGCCAGCAGCCCTTCGACTAGCGGGGAGGAGCAGTTCTTC; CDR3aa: CASSPSTSGEEQFF
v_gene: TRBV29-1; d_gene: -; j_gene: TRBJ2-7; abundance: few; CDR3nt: TGCAGCGTCCCAACAGGGGCGGGAGAGCAGTACTTC; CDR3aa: CSVPTGAGEQYF
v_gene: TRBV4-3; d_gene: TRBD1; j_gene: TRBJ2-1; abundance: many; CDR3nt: TGCGCCAGCAGCCAGGATACAGGGGATTTAAGCTCCTACAATGAGCAGTTCTTC; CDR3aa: CASSQDTGDLSSYNEQFF
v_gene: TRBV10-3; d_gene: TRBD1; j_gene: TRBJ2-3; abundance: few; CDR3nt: TGTGCCATCAGTACCGGGACAGGGGGCTATGGGACAGATACGCAGTATTTT; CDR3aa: CAISTGTGGYGTDTQYF
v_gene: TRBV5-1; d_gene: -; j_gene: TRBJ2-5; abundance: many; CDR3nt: TGCGCCAGCAGCTTGGTTTCGGGGCTGGAGACCCAGTACTTC; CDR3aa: CASSLVSGLETQYF
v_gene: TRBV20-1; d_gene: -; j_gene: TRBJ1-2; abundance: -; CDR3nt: TGCAGTGCTAAGGGGAGCTCTAACTATGGCTACACCTTC; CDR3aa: CSAKGSSNYGYTF
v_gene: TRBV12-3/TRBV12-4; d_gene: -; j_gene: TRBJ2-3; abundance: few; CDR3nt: TGTGCCAGCAGTTTTGATCCCGGCACAGATACGCAGTATTTT; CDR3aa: CASSFDPGTDTQYF
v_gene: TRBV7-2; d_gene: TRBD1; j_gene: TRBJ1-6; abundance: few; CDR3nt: TGTGCCAGCAGCCCCAGGGACAGCTATAATTCACCCCTCCACTTT; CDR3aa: CASSPRDSYNSPLHF
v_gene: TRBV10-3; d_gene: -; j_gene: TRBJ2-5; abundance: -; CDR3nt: TGTGCCATCAGTGACCCGATTACCTCCTACAATGAGCAGTACTTC; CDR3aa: CAISDPITSYNEQYF
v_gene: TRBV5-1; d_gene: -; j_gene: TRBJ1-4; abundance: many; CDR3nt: TGCGCCAGCAGCTTGGGGGGGAATGAAAAACTGTTTTTT; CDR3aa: CASSLGGNEKLFF
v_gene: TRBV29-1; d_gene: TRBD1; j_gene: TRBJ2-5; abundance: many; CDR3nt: TGCAGCGTGACGGGACAGGGGGCGCGAGAGACCCAGTACTTC; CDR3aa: CSVTGQGARETQYF
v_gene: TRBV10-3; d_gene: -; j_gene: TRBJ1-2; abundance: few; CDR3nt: TGTGCCATCACTATGAGCCCGGCAGGTCTTAACTATGGCTACACCTTC; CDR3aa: CAITMSPAGLNYGYTF
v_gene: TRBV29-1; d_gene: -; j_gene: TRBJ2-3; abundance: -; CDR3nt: TGCAGCGTGGGACTTAGCACAGATACGCAGTATTTT; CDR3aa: CSVGLSTDTQYF
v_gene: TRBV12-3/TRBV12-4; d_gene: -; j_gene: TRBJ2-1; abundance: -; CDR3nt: TGTGCCAGCAGTAACCAGGGTGGGGCCTACAATGAGCAGTTCTTC; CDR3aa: CASSNQGGAYNEQFF
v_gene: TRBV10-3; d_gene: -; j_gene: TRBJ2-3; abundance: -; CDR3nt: TGTGCCATCAGTGCTTTGGCTGCAATCACAGATACGCAGTATTTT; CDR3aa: CAISALAAITDTQYF
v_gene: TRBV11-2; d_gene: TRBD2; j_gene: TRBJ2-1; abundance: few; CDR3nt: TGTGCCAGCAGGAGGGCTAGCGGGAGTCGACTTGCCTACAATGAGCAGTTCTTC; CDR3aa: CASRRASGSRLAYNEQFF
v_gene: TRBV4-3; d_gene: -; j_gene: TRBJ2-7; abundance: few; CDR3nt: TGCGCCAGCAGCCAAGCCAGGGGGAGGCTCTACGAGCAGTACTTC; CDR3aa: CASSQARGRLYEQYF
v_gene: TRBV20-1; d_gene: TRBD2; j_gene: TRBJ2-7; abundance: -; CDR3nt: TGCAGTGCTAGCTCCCTAGCGGGAGCGTTTGTCTACGAGCAGTACTTC; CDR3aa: CSASSLAGAFVYEQYF
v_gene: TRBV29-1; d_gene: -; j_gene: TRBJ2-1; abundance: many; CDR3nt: TGCAGCCCCCGGTGGGGCCATGAGCAGTTCTTC; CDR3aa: CSPRWGHEQFF
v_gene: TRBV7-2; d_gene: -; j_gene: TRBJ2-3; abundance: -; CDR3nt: TGTGCCAGCAGCTTAGCAAGGGAGACAGATACGCAGTATTTT; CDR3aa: CASSLARETDTQYF
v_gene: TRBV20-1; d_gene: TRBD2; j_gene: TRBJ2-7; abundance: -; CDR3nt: TGCAGTGCTAGAGACACCGGACTAGCGGGAGGTTGCTACGAGCAGTACTTC; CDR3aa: CSARDTGLAGGCYEQYF
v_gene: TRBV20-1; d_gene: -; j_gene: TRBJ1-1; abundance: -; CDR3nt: TGCAGTGCTAGTCTAAATGGTGGGGACACTGAAGCTTTCTTT; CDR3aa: CSASLNGGDTEAFF
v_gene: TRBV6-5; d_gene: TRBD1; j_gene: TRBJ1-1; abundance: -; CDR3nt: TGTGCCAGCAGTTACCCGGGACAGACGAACACTGAAGCTTTCTTT; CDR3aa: CASSYPGQTNTEAFF
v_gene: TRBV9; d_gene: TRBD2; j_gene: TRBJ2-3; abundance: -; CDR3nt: TGTGCCAGCAGCCTATCCGGGGGGGACTCGCAGTATTTT; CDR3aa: CASSLSGGDSQYF
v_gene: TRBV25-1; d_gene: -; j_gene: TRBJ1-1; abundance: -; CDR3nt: TGTGCCAGCAGTGAGACCACTGAAGCTTTCTTT; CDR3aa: CASSETTEAFF
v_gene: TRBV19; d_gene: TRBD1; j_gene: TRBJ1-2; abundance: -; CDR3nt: TGTGCCAGTAGTATAACGACGGCCAGGGGGACTCGTGGCTACACCTTC; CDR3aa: CASSITTARGTRGYTF
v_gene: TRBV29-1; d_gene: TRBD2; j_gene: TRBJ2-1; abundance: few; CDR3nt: TGCAGCTTCTCTTGGGAGCGGGGGGCGAATGAGCAGTTCTTC; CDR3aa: CSFSWERGANEQFF
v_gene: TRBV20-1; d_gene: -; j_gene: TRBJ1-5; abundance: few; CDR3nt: TGCAGTGCTAGACTGTTAATTGGCAATCAGCCCCAGCATTTT; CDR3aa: CSARLLIGNQPQHF
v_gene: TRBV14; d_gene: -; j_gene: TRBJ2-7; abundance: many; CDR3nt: TGTGCCAGCAGCCAAGCTTCCTACGAGCAGTACTTC; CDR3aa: CASSQASYEQYF
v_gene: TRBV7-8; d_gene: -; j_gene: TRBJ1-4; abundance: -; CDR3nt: TGTGCCAGCAGCTTAGGAGGGGGAGGGACTGGAAAACTGTTTTTT; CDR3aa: CASSLGGGGTGKLFF
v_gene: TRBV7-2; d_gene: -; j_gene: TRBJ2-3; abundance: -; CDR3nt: TGTGCCAGCAGCCCCCCGGTGCGACCAAGGGATACGCAGTATTTT; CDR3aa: CASSPPVRPRDTQYF
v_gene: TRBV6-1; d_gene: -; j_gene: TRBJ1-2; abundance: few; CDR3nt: TGTGCCAGCGGACCCCCCTGGGACTATGGCTACACCTTC; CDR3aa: CASGPPWDYGYTF
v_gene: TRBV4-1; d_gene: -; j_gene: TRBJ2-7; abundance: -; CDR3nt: TGCGCCAGCAGCCCGGTGGACCCGTCCTACGAGCAGTACTTC; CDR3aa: CASSPVDPSYEQYF
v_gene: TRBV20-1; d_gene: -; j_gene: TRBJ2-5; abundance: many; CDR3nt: TGCAGTGCTGGAAGAGACAGGTGGAGGGGAGAGACCCAGTACTTC; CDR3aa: CSAGRDRWRGETQYF
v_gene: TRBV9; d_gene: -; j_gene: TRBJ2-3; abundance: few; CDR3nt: TGTGCCAGCAGCGCGAATGAGAGGTTAGATACGCAGTATTTT; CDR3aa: CASSANERLDTQYF
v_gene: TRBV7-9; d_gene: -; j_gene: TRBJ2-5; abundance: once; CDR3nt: TGTGCCAGCAGCTTTGATCCGGGCCCCCAAGAGACCCAGTACTTC; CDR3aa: CASSFDPGPQETQYF
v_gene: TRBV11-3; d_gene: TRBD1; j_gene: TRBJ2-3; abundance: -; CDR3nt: TGTGCCAGCAGCTCACCGGGGCAGGGGGCGTTTGGTGATACGCAGTATTTT; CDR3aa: CASSSPGQGAFGDTQYF
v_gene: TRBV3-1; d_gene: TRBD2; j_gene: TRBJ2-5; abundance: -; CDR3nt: TGTGCCAGCAGCCCGCGAGCGGGAGGGGCAGAGACCCAGTACTTC; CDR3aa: CASSPRAGGAETQYF
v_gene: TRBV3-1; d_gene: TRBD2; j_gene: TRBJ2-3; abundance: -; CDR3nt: TGTGCCAGCAGCCAAGGACTAGCGGGGTTTGGAGATACGCAGTATTTT; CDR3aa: CASSQGLAGFGDTQYF
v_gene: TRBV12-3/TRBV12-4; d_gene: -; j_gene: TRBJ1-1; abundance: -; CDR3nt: TGTGCCAGCAGTCCGGAGAGCGCGAGACCAATGAACACTGAAGCTTTCTTT; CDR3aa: CASSPESARPMNTEAFF